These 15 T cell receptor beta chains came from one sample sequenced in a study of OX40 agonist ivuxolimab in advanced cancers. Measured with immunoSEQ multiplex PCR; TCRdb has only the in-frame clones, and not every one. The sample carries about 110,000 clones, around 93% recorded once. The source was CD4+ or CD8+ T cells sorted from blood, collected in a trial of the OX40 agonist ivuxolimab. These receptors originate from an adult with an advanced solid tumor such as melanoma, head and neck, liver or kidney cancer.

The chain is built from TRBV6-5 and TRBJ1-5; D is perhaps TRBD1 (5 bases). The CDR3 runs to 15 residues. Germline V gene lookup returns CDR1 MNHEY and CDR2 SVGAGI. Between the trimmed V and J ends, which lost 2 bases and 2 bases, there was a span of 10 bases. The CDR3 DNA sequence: TGTGCCAGCAGTTACCGGGACGGAGGCAATCAGCCCCAGCATTTT. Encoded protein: CASSYRDGGNQPQHF.

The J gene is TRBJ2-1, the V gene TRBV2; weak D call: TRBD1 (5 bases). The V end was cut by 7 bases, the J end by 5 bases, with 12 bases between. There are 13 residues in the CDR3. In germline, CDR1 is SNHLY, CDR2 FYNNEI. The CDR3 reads CASKDDSDNEQFF. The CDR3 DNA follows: TGTGCCAGCAAAGACGACAGCGACAATGAGCAGTTCTTC.

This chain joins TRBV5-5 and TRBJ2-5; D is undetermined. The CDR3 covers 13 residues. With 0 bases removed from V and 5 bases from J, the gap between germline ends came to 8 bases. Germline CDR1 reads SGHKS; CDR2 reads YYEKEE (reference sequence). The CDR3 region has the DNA TGTGCCAGCAGCTTGGGGGATAGGGAGACCCAGTACTTC. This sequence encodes CASSLGDRETQYF.

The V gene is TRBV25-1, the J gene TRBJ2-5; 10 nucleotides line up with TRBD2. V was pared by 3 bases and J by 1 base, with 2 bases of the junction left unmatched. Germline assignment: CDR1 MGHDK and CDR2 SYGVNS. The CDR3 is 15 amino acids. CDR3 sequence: CASSDPSGSQETQYF. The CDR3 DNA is TGTGCCAGCAGTGACCCTAGCGGGAGCCAAGAGACCCAGTACTTC.

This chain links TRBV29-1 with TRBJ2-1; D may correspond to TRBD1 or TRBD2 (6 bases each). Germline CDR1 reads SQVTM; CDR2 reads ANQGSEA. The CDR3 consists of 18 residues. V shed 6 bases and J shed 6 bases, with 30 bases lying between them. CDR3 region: CSVGGHRERGTPPNEQFF. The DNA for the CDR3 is TGCAGCGTGGGGGGCCACAGGGAGAGAGGAACCCCACCCAATGAGCAGTTCTTC.

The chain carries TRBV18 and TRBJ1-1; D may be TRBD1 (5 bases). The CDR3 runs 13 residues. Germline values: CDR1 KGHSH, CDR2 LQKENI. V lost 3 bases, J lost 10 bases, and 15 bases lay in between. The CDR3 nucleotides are TGTGCCAGCTCACCCTCACGGGACGGAGTAGCTTTCTTT. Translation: CASSPSRDGVAFF.

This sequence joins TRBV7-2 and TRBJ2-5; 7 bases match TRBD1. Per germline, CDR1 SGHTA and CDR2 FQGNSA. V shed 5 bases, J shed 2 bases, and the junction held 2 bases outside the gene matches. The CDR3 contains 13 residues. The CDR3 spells CASSPGQQETQYF. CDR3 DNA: TGTGCCAGCAGCCCGGGACAGCAAGAGACCCAGTACTTC. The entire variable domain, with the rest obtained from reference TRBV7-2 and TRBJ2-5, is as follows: GAGVSQSPSNKVTEKGKDVELRCDPISGHTALYWYRQSLGQGLEFLIYFQGNSAPDKSGLPSDRFSAERTGGSVSTLTIQRTQQEDSAVYLCASSPGQQETQYFGPGTRLLVL.

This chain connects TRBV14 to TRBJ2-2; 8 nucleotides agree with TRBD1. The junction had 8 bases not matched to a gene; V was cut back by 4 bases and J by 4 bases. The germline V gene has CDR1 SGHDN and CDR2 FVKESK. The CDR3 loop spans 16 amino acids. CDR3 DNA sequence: TGTGCCAGCAGCCTCCCAGGACAGGGCTCCACCGGGGAGCTGTTTTTT. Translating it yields CASSLPGQGSTGELFF.

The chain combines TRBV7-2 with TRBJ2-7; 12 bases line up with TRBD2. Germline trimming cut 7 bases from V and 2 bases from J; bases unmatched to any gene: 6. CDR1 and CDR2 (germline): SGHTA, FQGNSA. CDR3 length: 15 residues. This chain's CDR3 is CASTIGLAGTYEQYF. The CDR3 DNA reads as TGTGCCAGCACCATAGGACTAGCGGGAACCTACGAGCAGTACTTC.

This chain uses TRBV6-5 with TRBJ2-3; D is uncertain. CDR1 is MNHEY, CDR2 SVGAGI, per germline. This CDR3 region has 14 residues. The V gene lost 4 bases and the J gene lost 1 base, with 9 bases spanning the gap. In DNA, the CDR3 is TGTGCCAGCAGTTCCAAAGTCGGCACAGATACGCAGTATTTT. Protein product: CASSSKVGTDTQYF.

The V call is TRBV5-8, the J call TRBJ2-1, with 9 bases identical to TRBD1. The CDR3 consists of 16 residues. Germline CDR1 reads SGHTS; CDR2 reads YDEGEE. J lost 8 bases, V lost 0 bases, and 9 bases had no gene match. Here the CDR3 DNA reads TGTGCCAGCAGCTTGGCCGGGACAGGGAGCTCAGATGAGCAGTTCTTC. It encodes CASSLAGTGSSDEQFF.

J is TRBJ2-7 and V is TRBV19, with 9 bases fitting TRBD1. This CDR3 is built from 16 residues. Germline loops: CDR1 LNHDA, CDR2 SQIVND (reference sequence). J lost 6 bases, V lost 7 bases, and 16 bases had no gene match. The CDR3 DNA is TGTGCCAGTACCAAAAAGTGGTCCGGGACAGGGTCCGAGCAGTACTTC. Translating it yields CASTKKWSGTGSEQYF.

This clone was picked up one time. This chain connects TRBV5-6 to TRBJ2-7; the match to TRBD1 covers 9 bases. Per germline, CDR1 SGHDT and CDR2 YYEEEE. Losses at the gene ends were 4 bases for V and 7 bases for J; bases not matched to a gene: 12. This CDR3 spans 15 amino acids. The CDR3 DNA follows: TGTGCCAGCAGCCCGGGACAGGGCAGTGGAGGGGAGCAGTACTTC. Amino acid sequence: CASSPGQGSGGEQYF.

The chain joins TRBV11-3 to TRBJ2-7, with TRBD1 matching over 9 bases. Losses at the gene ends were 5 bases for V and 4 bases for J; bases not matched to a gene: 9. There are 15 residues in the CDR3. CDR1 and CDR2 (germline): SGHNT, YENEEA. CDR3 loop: CASSIGQGTEYEQYF. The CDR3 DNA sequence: TGTGCCAGCAGCATCGGACAGGGGACCGAATACGAGCAGTACTTC.

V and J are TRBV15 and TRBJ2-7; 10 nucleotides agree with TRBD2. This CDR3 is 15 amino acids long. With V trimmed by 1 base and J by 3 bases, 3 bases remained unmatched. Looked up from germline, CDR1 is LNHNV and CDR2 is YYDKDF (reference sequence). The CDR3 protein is CATSRGLAGNYEQYF. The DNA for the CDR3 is TGTGCCACCAGCAGAGGACTAGCGGGCAACTACGAGCAGTACTTC.